Listed below are T cell receptor beta chains from one sample, sequenced in a study of shared clonotypes between healthy human individuals. Libraries were prepared by immunoSEQ multiplex PCR; TCRdb keeps only in-frame clonotypes and omits some of them. The top ten clones hold 0.1% to 0.15% of a sample with 2 million to 2.5 million clones, around 95% of them seen once. Sequencing was done on a sample of naive CD4+ T cells sorted from blood. These receptors came from a man aged 18 to 29 in good health. The conserved cysteine and the conserved F or W are not part of the CDR3 here. A clone size is listed for some rows: how often the clone was seen (once, few, many), or a class if it is expanded.

- TRBV6-5 ASMRGQGPGTIY
- TRBV5-1 ASSLDRHDGDTQY
- TRBV5-1 ASSPGLAGVNEQY
once TRBV11-2 ASSFNPARNTGELF
- TRBV7-2 ASSLGPSAITDTQY
- TRBV21-1 ASSKDFQPQH
- TRBV19 ASSETGGRDEKLF
- TRBV7-9 ASSLASGAGNQPQH
once TRBV2 ASSATPGIGELF
- TRBV7-8 ASSFLSLAGYYEQY
- TRBV5-6 ASWGSPGTEAF
- TRBV2 ASSARTGSYNSPLH
- TRBV18 ASSPGTGTGTQY
- TRBV2 ASKDYTEAF
- TRBV10-1 ASSEGQGIAYEQY
- TRBV6-1 ASKLTGFTEAF
- TRBV6-5 ASSYWFQGANTEAF
- TRBV5-6 ASSRDRLSSGANVLT
- TRBV30 AWSLTGGNIQY
- TRBV2 ASSDGSSGPRTDTQY
- TRBV19 ASSIVAGYNEQF
- TRBV28 ASSPARRGGGDTQY
- TRBV19 ASSIQGAITEAF
- TRBV6-6 ASSYVLGPDTQY
- TRBV7-2 ASSRKPRWTQNTGELF
- TRBV4-1 ASSQGTGNTIY
- TRBV28 ASRGRGWEDTEAF
once TRBV10-2 ASNDPYQETQY
- TRBV4-2 ASSLEAGVSGNTIY
- TRBV6-1 ASSEASRWDRSSYEQY
- TRBV10-3 AISPGTGGGQPQH
- TRBV9 ASSSDREANEKLF
once TRBV15 ATSRANTESSYT
once TRBV11-1 ATQTGSSYEQY
- TRBV6-1 ASRSYRAWGREQY
- TRBV18 ASSPRQGISYEQY
once TRBV6-1 ASSEFLPY
- TRBV7-9 ASSPTGAYEQY
once TRBV4-3 ASSQGRDRAYEQY
- TRBV18 ASSPPEGGYT
- TRBV2 ASRSGTSSYNEQF
- TRBV9 ASSGQSSGNTIY
- TRBV28 ASNPGTGWTIATNEKLF
once TRBV13 ASSFQREVRSYNEQF
- TRBV29-1 SVSRGYEQY
once TRBV19 ASSHQGLRDEQY
once TRBV30 AWNSAHLGGAYEQY
once TRBV5-1 ASSLDGLSTDTQY
- TRBV18 ASSPSEAGVGNIQY
- TRBV28 ASSLPKGDGVGYT
- TRBV11-2 ASSRASGRANTGELF
- TRBV5-1 ASSLLQGYNSPLH
- TRBV10-2 ATTDTAGTDNQPQH
few TRBV5-6 ASSLQGAFYSPLH